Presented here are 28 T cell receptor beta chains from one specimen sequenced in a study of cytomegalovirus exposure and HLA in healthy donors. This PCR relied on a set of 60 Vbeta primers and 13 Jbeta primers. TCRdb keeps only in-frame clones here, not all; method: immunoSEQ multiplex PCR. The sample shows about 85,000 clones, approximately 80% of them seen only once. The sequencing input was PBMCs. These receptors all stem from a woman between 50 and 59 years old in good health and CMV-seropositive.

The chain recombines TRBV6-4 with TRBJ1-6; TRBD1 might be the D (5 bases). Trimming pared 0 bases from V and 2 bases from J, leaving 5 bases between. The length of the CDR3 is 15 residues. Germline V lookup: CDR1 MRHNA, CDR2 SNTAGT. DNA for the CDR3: TGTGCCAGCAGTGACTCAGGGGCCTATAATTCACCCCTCCACTTT. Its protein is CASSDSGAYNSPLHF.

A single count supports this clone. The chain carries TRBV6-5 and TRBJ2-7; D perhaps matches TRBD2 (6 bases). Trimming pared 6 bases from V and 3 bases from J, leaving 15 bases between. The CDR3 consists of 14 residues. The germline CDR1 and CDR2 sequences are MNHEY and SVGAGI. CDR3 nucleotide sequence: TGTGCCAGCAGCCCCGTTTCGGGGGACTACGAGCAGTACTTC. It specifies CASSPVSGDYEQYF.

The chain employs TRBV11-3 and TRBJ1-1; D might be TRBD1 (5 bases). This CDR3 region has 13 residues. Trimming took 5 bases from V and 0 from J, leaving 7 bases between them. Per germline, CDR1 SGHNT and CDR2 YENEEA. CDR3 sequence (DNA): TGTGCCAGCAGCGACAGAGTGAACACTGAAGCTTTCTTT. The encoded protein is CASSDRVNTEAFF.

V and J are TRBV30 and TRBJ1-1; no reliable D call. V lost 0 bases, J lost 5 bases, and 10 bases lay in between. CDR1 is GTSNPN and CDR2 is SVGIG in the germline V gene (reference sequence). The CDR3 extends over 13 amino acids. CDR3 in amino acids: CAWSVRLETEAFF. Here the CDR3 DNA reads TGTGCCTGGAGTGTACGTTTAGAGACTGAAGCTTTCTTT.

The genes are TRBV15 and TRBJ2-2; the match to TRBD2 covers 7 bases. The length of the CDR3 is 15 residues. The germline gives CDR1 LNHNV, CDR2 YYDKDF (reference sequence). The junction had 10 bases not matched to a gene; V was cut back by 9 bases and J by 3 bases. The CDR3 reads CATGGVMDHTGELFF. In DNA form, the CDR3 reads TGTGCCACGGGGGGGGTTATGGATCACACCGGGGAGCTGTTTTTT.

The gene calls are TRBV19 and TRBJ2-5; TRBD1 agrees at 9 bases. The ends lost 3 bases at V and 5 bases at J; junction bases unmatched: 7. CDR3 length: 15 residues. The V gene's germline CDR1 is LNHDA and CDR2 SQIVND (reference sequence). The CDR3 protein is CASSMSGTGYETQYF. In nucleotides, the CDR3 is TGTGCCAGTAGTATGTCCGGGACAGGGTACGAGACCCAGTACTTC.

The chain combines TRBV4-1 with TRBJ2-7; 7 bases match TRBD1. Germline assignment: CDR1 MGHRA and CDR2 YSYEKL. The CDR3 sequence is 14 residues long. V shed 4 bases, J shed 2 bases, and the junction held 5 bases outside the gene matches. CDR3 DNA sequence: TGCGCCAGCAGCCGGCCCGGGACAGCCTACGAGCAGTACTTC. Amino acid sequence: CASSRPGTAYEQYF.

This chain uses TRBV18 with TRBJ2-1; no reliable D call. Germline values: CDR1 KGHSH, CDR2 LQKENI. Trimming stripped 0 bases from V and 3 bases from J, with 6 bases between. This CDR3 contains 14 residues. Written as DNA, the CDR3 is TGTGCCAGCTCACCACCGGCTGGCTACAATGAGCAGTTCTTC. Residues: CASSPPAGYNEQFF.

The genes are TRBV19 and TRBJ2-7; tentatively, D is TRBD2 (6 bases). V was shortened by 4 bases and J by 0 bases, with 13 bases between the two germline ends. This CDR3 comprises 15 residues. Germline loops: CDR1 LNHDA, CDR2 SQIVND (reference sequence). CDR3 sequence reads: CASSRSPGGSYEQYF. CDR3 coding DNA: TGTGCCAGTAGTAGATCGCCCGGGGGCTCCTACGAGCAGTACTTC. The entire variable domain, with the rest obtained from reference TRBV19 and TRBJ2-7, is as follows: DGGITQSPKYLFRKEGQNVTLSCEQNLNHDAMYWYRQDPGQGLRLIYYSQIVNDFQKGDIAEGYSVSREKKESFPLTVTSAQKNPTAFYLCASSRSPGGSYEQYFGPGTRLTVT.

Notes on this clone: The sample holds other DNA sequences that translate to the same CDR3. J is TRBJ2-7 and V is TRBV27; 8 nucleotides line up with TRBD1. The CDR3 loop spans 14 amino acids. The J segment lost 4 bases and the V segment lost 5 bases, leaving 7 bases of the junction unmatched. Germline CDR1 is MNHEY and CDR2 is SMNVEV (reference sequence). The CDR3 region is CASSPRTGRYEQYV. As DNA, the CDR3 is TGTGCCAGCAGTCCGAGGACAGGGAGGTACGAGCAGTACGTC.

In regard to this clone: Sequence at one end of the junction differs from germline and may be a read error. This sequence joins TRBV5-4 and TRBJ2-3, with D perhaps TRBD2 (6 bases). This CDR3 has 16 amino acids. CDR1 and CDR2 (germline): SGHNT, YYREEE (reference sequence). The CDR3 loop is CASSLEVGMGGDAQYF. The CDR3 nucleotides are TGTGCCAGCAGCTTGGAGGTGGGAATGGGGGGAGATGCGCAGTATTTT.

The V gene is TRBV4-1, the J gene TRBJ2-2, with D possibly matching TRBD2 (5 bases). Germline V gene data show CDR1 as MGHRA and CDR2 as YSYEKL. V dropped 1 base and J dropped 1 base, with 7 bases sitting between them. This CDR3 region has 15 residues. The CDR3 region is CASSQGGGNTGELFF. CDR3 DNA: TGCGCCAGCAGCCAAGGCGGAGGGAACACCGGGGAGCTGTTTTTT.

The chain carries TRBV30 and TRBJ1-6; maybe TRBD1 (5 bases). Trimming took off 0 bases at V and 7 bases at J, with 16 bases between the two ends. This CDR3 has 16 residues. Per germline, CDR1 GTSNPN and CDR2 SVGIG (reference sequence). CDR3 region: CAWSVPLGLANSPLHF. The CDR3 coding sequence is TGTGCCTGGAGTGTACCCTTGGGGCTCGCCAATTCACCCCTCCACTTT.

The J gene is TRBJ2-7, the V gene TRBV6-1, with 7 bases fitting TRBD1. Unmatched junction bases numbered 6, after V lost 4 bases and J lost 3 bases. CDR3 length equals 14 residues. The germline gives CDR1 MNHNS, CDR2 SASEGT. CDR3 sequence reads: CASSAGQSLYEQYF. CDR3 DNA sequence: TGTGCCAGCAGTGCGGGACAGTCCCTCTACGAGCAGTACTTC.

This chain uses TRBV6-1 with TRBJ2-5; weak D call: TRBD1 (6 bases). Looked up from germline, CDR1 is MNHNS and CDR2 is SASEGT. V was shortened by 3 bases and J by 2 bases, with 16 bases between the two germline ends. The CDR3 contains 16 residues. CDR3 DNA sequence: TGTGCCAGCAGTGAGCAGACAGGTTATCGGCAAGAGACCCAGTACTTC. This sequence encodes CASSEQTGYRQETQYF.

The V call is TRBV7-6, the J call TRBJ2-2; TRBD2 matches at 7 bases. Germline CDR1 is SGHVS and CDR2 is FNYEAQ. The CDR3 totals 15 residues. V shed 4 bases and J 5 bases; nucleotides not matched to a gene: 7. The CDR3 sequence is CASSYGTTKTGELFF. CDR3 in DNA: TGTGCCAGCAGCTACGGGACTACAAAAACCGGGGAGCTGTTTTTT.

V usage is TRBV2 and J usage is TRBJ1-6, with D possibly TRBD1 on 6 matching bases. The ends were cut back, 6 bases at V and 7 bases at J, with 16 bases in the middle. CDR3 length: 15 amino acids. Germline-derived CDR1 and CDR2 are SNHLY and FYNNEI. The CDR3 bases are TGTGCCAGCAGCCTGGGTAGGGGGGGGAATTCACCCCTCCACTTT. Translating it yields CASSLGRGGNSPLHF.

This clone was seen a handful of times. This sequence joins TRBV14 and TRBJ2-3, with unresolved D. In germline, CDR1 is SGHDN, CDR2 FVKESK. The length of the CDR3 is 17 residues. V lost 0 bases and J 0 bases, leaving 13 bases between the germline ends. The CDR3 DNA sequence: TGTGCCAGCAGCCAAGATTTCAGTATTTCTAGCACAGATACGCAGTATTTT. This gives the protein CASSQDFSISSTDTQYF. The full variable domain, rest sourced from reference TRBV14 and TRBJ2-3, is EAGVTQFPSHSVIEKGQTVTLRCDPISGHDNLYWYRRVMGKEIKFLLHFVKESKQDESGMPNNRFLAERTGGTYSTLKVQPAELEDSGVYFCASSQDFSISSTDTQYFGPGTRLTVL.

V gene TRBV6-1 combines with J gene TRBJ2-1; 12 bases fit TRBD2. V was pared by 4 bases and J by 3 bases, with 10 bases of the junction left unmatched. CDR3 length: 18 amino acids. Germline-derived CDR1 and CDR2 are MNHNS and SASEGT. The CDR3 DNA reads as TGTGCCAGCAGTGCAGAAGGACTAGCGGGAACCCTCTACAATGAGCAGTTCTTC. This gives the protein CASSAEGLAGTLYNEQFF.

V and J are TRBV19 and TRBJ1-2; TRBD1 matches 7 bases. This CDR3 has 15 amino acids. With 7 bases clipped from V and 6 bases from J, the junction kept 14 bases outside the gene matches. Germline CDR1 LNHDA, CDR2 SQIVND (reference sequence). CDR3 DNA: TGTGCCAGTAAGGACAGGAATTTTGAGTTTCATGGCTACACCTTC. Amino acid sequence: CASKDRNFEFHGYTF.

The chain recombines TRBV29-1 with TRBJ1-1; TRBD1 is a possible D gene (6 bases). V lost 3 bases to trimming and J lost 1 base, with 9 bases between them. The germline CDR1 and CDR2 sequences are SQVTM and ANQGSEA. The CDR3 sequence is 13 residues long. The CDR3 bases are TGCAGCGTTGATCAACAGGGGAACACTGAAGCTTTCTTT. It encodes CSVDQQGNTEAFF. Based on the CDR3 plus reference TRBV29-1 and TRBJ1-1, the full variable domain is SAVISQKPSRDICQRGTSLTIQCQVDSQVTMMFWYRQQPGQSLTLIATANQGSEATYESGFVIDKFPISRPNLTFSTLTVSNMSPEDSSIYLCSVDQQGNTEAFFGQGTRLTVV.

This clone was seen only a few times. Here the CDR3 reads CASSEADRTAFF. In DNA form, the CDR3 reads TGTGCCAGCAGCGAAGCCGACAGGACAGCTTTCTTT. The chain links TRBV9 to TRBJ1-1; tentatively, D is TRBD1 (6 bases). V lost 3 bases and J 10 bases, leaving 13 bases between the germline ends. The CDR3 has 12 amino acids. From germline, CDR1 is SGDLS and CDR2 YYNGEE.

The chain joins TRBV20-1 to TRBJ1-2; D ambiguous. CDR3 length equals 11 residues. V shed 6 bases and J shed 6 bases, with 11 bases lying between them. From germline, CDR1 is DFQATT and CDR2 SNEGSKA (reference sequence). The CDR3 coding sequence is TGCAGTGCGTCAGCGGGGAATGGCTACACCTTC. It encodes CSASAGNGYTF.

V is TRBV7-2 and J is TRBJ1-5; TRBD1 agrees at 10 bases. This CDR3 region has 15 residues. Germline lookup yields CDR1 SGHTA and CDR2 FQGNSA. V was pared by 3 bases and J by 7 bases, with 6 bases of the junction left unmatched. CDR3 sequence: CASSFGTGEVQPQHF. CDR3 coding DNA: TGTGCCAGCAGCTTTGGGACAGGGGAGGTGCAGCCCCAGCATTTT. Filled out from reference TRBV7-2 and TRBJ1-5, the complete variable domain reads GAGVSQSPSNKVTEKGKDVELRCDPISGHTALYWYRQSLGQGLEFLIYFQGNSAPDKSGLPSDRFSAERTGGSVSTLTIQRTQQEDSAVYLCASSFGTGEVQPQHFGDGTRLSIL.

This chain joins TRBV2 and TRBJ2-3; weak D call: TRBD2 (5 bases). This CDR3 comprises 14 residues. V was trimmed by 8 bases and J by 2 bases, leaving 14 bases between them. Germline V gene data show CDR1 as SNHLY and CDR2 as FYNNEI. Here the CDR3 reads CASGNGVATDTQYF. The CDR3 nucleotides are TGTGCCAGCGGTAACGGGGTTGCCACAGATACGCAGTATTTT. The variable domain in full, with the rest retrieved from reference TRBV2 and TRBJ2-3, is EPEVTQTPSHQVTQMGQEVILRCVPISNHLYFYWYRQILGQKVEFLVSFYNNEISEKSEIFDDQFSVERPDGSNFTLKIRSTKLEDSAMYFCASGNGVATDTQYFGPGTRLTVL.

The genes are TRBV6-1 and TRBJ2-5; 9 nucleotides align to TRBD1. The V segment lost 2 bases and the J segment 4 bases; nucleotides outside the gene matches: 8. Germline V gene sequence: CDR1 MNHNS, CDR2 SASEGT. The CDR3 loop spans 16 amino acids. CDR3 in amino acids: CASSEIGGTGRETQYF. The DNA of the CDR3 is TGTGCCAGCAGTGAAATTGGTGGGACAGGGCGAGAGACCCAGTACTTC.

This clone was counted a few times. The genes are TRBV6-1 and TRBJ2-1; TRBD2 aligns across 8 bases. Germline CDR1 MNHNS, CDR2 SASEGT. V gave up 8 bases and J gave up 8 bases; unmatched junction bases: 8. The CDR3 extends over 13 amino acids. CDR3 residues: CASSGLGFHEQFF. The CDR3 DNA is TGTGCCAGCTCGGGACTAGGATTTCATGAGCAGTTCTTC.

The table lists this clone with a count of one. CDR3: CASSLGGIRSYEQYF. In DNA, the CDR3 is TGCGCCAGCAGCTTGGGCGGGATCCGCTCCTACGAGCAGTACTTC. The chain is built from TRBV5-1 and TRBJ2-7, with a possible D match to TRBD2 (6 bases). CDR1 SGHRS and CDR2 YFSETQ come from the germline V gene. CDR3 size: 15 residues. Deletions cut 0 bases from V and 0 bases from J, with 10 bases between.